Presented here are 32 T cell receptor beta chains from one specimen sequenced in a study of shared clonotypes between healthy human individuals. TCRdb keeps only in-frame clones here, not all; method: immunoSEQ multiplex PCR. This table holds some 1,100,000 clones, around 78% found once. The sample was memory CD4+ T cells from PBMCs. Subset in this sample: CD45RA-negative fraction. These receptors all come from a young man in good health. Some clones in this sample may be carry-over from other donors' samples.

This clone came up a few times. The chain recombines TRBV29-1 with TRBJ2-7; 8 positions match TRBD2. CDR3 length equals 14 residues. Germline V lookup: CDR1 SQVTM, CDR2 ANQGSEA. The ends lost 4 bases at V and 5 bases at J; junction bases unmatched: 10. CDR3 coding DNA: TGCAGCGTTGTACCGGGACTAGTTTTACACGAGCAGTACTTC. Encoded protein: CSVVPGLVLHEQYF.

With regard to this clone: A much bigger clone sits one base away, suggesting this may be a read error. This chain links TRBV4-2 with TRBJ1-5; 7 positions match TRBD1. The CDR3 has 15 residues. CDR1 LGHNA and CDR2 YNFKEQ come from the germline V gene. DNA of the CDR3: TGTGCCAGCGGCCAAGATGAGGGGGCTCATCAGCCCCAGCATTTT. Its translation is CASGQDEGAHQPQHF.

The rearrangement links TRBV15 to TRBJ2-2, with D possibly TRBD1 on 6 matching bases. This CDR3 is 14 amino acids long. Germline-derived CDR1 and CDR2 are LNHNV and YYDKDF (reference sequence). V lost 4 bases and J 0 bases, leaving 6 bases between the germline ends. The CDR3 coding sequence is TGTGCCACCAGCAACAGGGCGAACACCGGGGAGCTGTTTTTT. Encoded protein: CATSNRANTGELFF. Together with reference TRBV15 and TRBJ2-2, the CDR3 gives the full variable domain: DAMVIQNPRYQVTQFGKPVTLSCSQTLNHNVMYWYQQKSSQAPKLLFHYYDKDFNNEADTPDNFQSRRPNTSFCFLDIRSPGLGDTAMYLCATSNRANTGELFFGEGSRLTVL.

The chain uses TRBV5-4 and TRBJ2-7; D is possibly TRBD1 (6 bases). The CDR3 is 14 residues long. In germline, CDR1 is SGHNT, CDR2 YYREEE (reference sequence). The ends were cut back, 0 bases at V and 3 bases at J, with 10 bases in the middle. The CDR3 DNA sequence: TGTGCCAGCAGCTTGGACGGGACATTCTACGAGCAGTACTTC. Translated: CASSLDGTFYEQYF.

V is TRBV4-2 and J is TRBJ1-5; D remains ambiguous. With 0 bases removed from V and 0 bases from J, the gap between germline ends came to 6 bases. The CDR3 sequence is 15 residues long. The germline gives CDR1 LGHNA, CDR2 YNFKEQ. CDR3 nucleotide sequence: TGTGCCAGCAGCCAAGAAAGGTATAGCAATCAGCCCCAGCATTTT. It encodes CASSQERYSNQPQHF.

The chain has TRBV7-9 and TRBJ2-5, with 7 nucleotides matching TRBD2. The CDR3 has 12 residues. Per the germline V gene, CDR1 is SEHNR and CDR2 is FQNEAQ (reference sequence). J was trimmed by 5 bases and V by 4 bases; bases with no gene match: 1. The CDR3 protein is CASSYGGETQYF. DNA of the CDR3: TGTGCCAGCAGCTACGGGGGGGAGACCCAGTACTTC.

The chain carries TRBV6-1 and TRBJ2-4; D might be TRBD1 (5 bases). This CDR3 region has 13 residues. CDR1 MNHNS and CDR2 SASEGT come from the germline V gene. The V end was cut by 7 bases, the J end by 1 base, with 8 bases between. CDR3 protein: CASTKGAKNIQYF. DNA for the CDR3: TGTGCCAGCACCAAGGGGGCCAAAAACATTCAGTACTTC.

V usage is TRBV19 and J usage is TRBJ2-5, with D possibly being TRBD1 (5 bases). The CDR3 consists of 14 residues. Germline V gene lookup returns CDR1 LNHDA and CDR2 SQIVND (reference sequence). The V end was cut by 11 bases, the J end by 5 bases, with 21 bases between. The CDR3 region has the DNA TGTGCCGATGTAGGGGCAACGTTGGGGGAGACCCAGTACTTC. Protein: CADVGATLGETQYF.

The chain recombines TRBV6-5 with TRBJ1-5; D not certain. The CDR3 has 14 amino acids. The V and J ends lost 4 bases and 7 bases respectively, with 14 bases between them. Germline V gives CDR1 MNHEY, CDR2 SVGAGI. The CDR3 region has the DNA TGTGCCAGCAGTTTTGGACGTATCGGGCAGCCCCAGCATTTT. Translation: CASSFGRIGQPQHF.

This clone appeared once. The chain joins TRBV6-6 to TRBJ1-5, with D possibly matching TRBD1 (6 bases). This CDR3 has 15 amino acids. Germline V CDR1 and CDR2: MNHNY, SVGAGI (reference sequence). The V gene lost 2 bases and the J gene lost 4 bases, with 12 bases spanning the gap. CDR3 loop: CASSYGNRVNQPQHF. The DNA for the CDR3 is TGTGCCAGCAGTTACGGAAACAGGGTTAATCAGCCCCAGCATTTT.

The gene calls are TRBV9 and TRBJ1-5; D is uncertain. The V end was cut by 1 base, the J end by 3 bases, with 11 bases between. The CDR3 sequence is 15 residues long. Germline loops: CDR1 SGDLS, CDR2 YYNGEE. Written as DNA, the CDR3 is TGTGCCAGCAGCGTATTTGGAGGCGACAATCAGCCCCAGCATTTT. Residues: CASSVFGGDNQPQHF.

CDR3 residues: CASSKPGQGIYEQYF. DNA for the CDR3: TGTGCCAGCAGTAAACCGGGACAGGGTATCTACGAGCAGTACTTC. V gene TRBV28 combines with J gene TRBJ2-7; TRBD1 matches at 9 bases. The CDR3 contains 15 residues. After removal of 5 bases from V and 3 bases from J, the junction contained 8 bases not matched to a gene. From germline, CDR1 is MDHEN and CDR2 SYDVKM. The full variable domain, rest sourced from reference TRBV28 and TRBJ2-7, is DVKVTQSSRYLVKRTGEKVFLECVQDMDHENMFWYRQDPGLGLRLIYFSYDVKMKEKGDIPEGYSVSREKKERFSLILESASTNQTSMYLCASSKPGQGIYEQYFGPGTRLTVT.

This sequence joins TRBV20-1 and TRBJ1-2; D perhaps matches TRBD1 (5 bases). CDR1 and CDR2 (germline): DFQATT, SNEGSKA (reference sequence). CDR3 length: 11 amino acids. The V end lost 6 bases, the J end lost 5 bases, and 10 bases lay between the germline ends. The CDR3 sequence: CSAGTAYGYTF. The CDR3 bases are TGCAGTGCCGGGACGGCTTATGGCTACACCTTC.

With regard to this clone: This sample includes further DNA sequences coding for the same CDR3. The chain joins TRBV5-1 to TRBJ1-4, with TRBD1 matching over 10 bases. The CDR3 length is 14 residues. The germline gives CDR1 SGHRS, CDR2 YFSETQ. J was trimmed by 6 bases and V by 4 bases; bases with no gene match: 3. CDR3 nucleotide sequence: TGCGCCAGCAGCCCCGGACAGGGGGATGAAAAACTGTTTTTT. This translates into CASSPGQGDEKLFF. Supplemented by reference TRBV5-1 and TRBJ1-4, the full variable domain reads KAGVTQTPRYLIKTRGQQVTLSCSPISGHRSVSWYQQTPGQGLQFLFEYFSETQRNKGNFPGRFSGRQFSNSRSEMNVSTLELGDSALYLCASSPGQGDEKLFFGSGTQLSVL.

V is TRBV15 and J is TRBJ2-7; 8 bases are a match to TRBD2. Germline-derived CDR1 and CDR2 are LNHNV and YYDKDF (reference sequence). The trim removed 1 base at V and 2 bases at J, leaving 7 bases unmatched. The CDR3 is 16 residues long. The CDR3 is CATSRVAAGGAYEQYF. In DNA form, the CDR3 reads TGTGCCACCAGCAGAGTAGCTGCGGGAGGAGCCTACGAGCAGTACTTC.

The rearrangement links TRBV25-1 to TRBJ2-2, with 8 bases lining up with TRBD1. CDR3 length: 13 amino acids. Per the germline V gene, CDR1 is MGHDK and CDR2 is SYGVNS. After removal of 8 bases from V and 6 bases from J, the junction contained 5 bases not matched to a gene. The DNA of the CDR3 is TGTGCCAGCTGTCCGGACAGGGCCGGGGAGCTGTTTTTT. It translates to CASCPDRAGELFF.

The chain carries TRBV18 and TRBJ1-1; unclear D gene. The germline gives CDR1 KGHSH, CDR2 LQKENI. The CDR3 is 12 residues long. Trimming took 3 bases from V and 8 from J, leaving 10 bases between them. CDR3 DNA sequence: TGTGCCAGCTCACCTTCCGCGGGGGAAGCTTTCTTT. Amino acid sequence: CASSPSAGEAFF.

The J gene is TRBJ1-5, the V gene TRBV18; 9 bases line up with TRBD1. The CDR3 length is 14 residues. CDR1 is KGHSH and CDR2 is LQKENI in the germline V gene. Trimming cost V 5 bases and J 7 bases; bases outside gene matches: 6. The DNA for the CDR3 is TGTGCCAGCTCAGAGACAGGGGGAGAACAGCCCCAGCATTTT. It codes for CASSETGGEQPQHF.

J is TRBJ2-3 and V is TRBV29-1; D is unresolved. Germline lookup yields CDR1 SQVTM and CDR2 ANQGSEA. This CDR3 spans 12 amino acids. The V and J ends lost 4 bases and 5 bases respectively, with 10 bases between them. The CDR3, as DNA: TGCAGCGTTGTTCCGCCAGAAGATACGCAGTATTTT. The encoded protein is CSVVPPEDTQYF.

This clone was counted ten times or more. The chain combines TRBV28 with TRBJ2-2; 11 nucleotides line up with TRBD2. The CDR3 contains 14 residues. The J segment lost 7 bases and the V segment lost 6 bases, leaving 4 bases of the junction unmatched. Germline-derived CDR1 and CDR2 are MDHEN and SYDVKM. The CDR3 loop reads CASRPGTSGGELFF. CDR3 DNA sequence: TGTGCCAGCAGGCCCGGGACTAGCGGCGGGGAGCTGTTTTTT.

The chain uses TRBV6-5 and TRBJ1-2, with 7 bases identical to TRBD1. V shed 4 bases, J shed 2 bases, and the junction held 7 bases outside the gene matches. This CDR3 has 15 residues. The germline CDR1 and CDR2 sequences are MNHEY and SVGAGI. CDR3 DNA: TGTGCCAGCAGTTTGAGACAGGGAGGAAACTATGGCTACACCTTC. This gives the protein CASSLRQGGNYGYTF.

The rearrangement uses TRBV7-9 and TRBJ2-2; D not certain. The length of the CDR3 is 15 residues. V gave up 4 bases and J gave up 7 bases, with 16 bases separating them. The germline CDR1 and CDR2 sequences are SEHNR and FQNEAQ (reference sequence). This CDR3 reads CASSWSGSERGELFF. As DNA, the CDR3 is TGTGCCAGCAGCTGGTCAGGTTCGGAACGCGGGGAGCTGTTTTTT.

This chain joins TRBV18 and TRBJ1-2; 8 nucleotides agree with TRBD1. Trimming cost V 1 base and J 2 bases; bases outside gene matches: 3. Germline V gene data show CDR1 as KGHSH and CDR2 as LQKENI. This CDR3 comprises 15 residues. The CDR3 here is CASSPQTGENYGYTF. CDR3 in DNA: TGTGCCAGCTCACCACAGACAGGGGAAAACTATGGCTACACCTTC.

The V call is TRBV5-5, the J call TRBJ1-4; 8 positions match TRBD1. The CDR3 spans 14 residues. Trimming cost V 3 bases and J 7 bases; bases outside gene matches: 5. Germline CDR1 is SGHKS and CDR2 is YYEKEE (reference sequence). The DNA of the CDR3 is TGTGCCAGCAGCTCACAGGGGGGAAGTGAAAAACTGTTTTTT. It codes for CASSSQGGSEKLFF.

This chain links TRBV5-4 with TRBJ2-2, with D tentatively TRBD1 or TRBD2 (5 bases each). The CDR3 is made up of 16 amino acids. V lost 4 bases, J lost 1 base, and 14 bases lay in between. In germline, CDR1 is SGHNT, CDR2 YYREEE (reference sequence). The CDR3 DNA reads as TGTGCCAGCAGCAAAACCGGGACCAAGAACACCGGGGAGCTGTTTTTT. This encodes CASSKTGTKNTGELFF. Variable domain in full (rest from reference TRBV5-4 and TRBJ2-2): ETGVTQSPTHLIKTRGQQVTLRCSSQSGHNTVSWYQQALGQGPQFIFQYYREEENGRGNFPPRFSGLQFPNYSSELNVNALELDDSALYLCASSKTGTKNTGELFFGEGSRLTVL.

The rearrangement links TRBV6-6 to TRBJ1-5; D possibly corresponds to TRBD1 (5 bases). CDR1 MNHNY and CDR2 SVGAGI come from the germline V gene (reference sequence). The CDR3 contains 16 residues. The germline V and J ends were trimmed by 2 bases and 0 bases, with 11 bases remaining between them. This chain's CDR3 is CASSYPRAFSNQPQHF. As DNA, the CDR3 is TGTGCCAGCAGTTACCCCAGGGCTTTTAGCAATCAGCCCCAGCATTTT.

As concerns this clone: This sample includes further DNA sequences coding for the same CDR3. The CDR3: CASSPGGLETQYF. CDR3 nucleotide sequence: TGTGCCAGCAGCCCAGGGGGCTTGGAGACCCAGTACTTC. The V and J genes are TRBV7-3 and TRBJ2-5; 8 bases are a match to TRBD1. From germline, CDR1 is SGHTA and CDR2 FQGTGA. With V trimmed by 5 bases and J by 5 bases, 4 bases remained unmatched. The CDR3 length is 13 residues. Based on the CDR3 plus reference TRBV7-3 and TRBJ2-5, the full variable domain is GAGVSQTPSNKVTEKGKYVELRCDPISGHTALYWYRQSLGQGPEFLIYFQGTGAADDSGLPNDRFFAVRPEGSVSTLKIQRTERGDSAVYLCASSPGGLETQYFGPGTRLLVL.

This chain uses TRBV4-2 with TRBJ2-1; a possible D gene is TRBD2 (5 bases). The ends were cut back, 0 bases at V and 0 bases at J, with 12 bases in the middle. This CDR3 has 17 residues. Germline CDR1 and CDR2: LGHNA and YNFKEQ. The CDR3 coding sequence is TGTGCCAGCAGCCAAGAGTTTAACAGCGGCTCCTACAATGAGCAGTTCTTC. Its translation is CASSQEFNSGSYNEQFF.

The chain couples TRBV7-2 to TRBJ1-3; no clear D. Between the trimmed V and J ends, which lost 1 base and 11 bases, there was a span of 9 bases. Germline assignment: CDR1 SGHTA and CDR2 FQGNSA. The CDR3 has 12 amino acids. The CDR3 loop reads CASSLVSKPIYF. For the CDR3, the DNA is TGTGCCAGCAGCTTAGTGTCCAAACCCATATATTTT.

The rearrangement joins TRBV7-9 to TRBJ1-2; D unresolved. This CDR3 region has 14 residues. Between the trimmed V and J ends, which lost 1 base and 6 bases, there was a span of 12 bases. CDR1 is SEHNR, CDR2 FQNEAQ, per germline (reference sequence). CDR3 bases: TGTGCCAGCAGCTTAGGGGAAGGCACGAATGGCTACACCTTC. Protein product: CASSLGEGTNGYTF.

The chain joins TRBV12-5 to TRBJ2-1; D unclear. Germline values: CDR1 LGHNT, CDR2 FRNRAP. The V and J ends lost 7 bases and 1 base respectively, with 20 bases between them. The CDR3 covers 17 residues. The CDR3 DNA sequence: TGTGCTAGTGCAGGTGAAGAGTTTCAGAGTTCCTACAATGAGCAGTTCTTC. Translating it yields CASAGEEFQSSYNEQFF.

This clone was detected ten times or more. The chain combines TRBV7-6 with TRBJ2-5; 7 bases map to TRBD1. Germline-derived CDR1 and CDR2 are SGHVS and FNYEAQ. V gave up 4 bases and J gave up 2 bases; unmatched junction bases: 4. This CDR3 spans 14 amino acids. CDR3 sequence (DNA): TGTGCCAGCAGCTCCGGACAGGCACAAGAGACCCAGTACTTC. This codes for CASSSGQAQETQYF.